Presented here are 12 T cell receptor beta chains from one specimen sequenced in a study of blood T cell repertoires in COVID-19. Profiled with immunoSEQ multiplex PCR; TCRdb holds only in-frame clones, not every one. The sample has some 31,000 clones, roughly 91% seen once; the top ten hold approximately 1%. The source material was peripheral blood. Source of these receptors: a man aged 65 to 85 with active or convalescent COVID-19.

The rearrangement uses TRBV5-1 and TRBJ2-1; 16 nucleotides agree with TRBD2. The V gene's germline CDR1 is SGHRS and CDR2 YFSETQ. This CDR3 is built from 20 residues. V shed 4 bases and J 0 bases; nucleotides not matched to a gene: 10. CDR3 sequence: CASSKGTSGGAVLSYNEQFF. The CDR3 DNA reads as TGCGCCAGCAGCAAAGGGACTAGCGGGGGGGCTGTCCTCTCCTACAATGAGCAGTTCTTC.

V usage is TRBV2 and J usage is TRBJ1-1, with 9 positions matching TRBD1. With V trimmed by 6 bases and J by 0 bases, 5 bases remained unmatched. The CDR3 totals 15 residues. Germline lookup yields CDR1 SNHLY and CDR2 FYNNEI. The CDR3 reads CASRDRQGVNTEAFF. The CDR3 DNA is TGTGCCAGCAGGGATAGACAGGGGGTGAACACTGAAGCTTTCTTT.

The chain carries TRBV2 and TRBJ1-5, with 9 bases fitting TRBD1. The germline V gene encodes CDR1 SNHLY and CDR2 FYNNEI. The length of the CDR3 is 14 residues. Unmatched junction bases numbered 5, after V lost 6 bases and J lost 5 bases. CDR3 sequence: CASSGTGQYQPQHF. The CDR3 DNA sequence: TGTGCCAGCAGCGGGACAGGGCAATATCAGCCCCAGCATTTT.

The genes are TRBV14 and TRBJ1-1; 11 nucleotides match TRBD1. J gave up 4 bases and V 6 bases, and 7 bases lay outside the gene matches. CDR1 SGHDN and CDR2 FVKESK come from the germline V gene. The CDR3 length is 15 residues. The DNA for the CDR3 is TGTGCCAGCAGTTTCCGGGACAGGGGGGTCACTGAAGCTTTCTTT. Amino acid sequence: CASSFRDRGVTEAFF. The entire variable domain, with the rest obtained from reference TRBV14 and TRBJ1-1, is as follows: EAGVTQFPSHSVIEKGQTVTLRCDPISGHDNLYWYRRVMGKEIKFLLHFVKESKQDESGMPNNRFLAERTGGTYSTLKVQPAELEDSGVYFCASSFRDRGVTEAFFGQGTRLTVV.

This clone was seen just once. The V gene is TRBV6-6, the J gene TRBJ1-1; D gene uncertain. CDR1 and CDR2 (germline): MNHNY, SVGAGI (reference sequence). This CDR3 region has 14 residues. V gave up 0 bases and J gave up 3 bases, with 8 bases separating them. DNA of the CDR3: TGTGCCAGCAGTTACTCTCAACGGGACACTGAAGCTTTCTTT. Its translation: CASSYSQRDTEAFF.

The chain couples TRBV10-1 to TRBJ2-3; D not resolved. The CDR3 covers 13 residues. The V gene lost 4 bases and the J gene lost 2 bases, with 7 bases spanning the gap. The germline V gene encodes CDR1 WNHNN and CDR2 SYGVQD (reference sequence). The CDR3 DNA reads TGCGCCAGCAGTGGTCTCCTCACAGATACGCAGTATTTT. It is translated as CASSGLLTDTQYF.

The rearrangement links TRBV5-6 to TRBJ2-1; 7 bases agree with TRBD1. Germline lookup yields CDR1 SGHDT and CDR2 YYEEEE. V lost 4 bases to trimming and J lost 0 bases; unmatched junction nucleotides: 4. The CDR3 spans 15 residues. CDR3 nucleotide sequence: TGTGCCAGCAGCGTGGGACAGAGCTCCTACAATGAGCAGTTCTTC. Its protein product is CASSVGQSSYNEQFF.

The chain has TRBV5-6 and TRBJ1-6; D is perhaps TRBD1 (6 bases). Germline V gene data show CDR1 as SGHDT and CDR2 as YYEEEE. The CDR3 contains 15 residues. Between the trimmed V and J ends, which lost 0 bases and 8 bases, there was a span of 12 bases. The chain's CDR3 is CASSLEGRGDSPLHF. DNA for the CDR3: TGTGCCAGCAGCTTGGAGGGCAGGGGTGATTCACCCCTCCACTTT.

The CDR3 loop is CASSPAGSGYTF. The CDR3, as DNA: TGTGCCAGCAGCCCCGCGGGGTCTGGCTACACCTTC. The chain uses TRBV7-9 and TRBJ1-2; D call uncertain. CDR3 length: 12 amino acids. The V end was cut by 5 bases, the J end by 7 bases, with 11 bases between. Looked up from germline, CDR1 is SEHNR and CDR2 is FQNEAQ (reference sequence). Variable domain in full (rest from reference TRBV7-9 and TRBJ1-2): DTGVSQNPRHKITKRGQNVTFRCDPISEHNRLYWYRQTLGQGPEFLTYFQNEAQLEKSRLLSDRFSAERPKGSFSTLEIQRTEQGDSAMYLCASSPAGSGYTFGSGTRLTVV.

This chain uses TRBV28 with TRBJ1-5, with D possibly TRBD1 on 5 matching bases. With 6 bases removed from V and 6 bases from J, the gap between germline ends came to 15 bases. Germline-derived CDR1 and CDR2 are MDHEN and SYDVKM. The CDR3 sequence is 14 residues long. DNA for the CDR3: TGTGCCAGCAGGGGGCCGGGTGAAGGTCAGCCCCAGCATTTT. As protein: CASRGPGEGQPQHF.

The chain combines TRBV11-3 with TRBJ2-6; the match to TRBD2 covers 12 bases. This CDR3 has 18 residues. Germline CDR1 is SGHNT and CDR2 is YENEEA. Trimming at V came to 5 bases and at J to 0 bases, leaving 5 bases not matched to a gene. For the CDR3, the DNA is TGTGCCAGCAGCACTAGCGGGAGGCATCTCTCTGGGGCCAACGTCCTGACTTTC. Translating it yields CASSTSGRHLSGANVLTF.

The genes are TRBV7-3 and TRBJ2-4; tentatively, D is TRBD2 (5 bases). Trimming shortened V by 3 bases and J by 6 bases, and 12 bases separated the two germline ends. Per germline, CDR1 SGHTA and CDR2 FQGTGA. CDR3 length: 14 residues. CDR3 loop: CASSFRLRGNIQYF. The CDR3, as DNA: TGTGCCAGCAGCTTCCGGTTACGGGGAAACATTCAGTACTTC.